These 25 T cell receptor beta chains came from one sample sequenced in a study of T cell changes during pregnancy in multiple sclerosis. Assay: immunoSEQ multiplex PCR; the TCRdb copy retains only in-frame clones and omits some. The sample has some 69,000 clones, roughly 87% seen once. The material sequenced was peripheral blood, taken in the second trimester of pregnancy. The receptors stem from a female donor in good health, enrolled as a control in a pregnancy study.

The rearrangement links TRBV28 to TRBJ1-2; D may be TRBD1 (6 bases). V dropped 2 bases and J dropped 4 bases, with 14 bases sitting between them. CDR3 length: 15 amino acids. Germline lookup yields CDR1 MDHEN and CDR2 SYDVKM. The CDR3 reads CASSLLSTGPYGYTF. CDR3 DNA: TGTGCCAGCAGTTTACTAAGCACAGGGCCCTATGGCTACACCTTC.

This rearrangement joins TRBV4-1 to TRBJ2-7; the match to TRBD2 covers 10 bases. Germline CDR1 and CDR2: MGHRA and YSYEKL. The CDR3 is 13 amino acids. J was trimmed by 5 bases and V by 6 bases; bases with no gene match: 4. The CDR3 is CASREREGNEQYF. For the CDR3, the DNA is TGCGCCAGCAGAGAGCGGGAGGGGAACGAGCAGTACTTC.

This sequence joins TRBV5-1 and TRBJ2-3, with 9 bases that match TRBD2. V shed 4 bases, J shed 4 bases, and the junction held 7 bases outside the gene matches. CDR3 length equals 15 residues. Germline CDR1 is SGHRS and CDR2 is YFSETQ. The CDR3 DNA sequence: TGCGCCAGCAGCGGCGGGGGCGGGGGGGCAGATACGCAGTATTTT. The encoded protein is CASSGGGGGADTQYF. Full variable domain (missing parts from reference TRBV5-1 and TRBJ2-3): KAGVTQTPRYLIKTRGQQVTLSCSPISGHRSVSWYQQTPGQGLQFLFEYFSETQRNKGNFPGRFSGRQFSNSRSEMNVSTLELGDSALYLCASSGGGGGADTQYFGPGTRLTVL.

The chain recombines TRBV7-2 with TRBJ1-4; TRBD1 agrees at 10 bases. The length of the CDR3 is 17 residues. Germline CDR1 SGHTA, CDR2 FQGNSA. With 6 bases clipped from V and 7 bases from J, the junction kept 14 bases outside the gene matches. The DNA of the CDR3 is TGTGCCAGCAGTTCCGGGACAGGGGTGAGGGGAGGTGAAAAACTGTTTTTT. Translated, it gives CASSSGTGVRGGEKLFF.

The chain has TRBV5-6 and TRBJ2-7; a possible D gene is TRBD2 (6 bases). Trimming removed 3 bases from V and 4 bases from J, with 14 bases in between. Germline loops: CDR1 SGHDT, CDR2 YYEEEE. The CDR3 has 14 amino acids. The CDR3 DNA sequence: TGTGCCAGCAGCTCGGAGGGCAGAGAATACGAGCAGTACTTC. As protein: CASSSEGREYEQYF.

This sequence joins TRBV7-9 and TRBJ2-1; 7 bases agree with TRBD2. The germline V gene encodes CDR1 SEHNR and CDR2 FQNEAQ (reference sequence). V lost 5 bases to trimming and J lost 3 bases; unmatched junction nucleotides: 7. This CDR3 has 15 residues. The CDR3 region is CASSAARDYYNEQFF. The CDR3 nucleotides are TGTGCCAGCAGCGCAGCCCGGGACTACTACAATGAGCAGTTCTTC.

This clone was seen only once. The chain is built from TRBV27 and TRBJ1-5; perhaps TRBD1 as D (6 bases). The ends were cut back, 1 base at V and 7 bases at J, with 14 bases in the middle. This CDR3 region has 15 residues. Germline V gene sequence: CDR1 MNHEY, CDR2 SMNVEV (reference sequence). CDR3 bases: TGTGCCAGCAGTTTATTCGCAGGGGTAGGGCAGCCCCAGCATTTT. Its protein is CASSLFAGVGQPQHF.

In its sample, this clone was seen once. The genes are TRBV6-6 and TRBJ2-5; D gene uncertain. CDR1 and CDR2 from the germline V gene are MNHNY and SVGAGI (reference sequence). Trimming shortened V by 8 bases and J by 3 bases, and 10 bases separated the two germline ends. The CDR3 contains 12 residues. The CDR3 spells CASWAIEETQYF. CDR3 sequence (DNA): TGTGCCAGCTGGGCTATCGAAGAGACCCAGTACTTC.

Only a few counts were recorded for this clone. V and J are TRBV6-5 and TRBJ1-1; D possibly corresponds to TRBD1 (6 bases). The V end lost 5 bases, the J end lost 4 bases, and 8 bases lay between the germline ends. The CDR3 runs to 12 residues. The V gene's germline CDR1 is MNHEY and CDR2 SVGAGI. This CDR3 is CASSPQGTEAFF. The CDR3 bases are TGTGCCAGCAGTCCACAGGGCACTGAAGCTTTCTTT.

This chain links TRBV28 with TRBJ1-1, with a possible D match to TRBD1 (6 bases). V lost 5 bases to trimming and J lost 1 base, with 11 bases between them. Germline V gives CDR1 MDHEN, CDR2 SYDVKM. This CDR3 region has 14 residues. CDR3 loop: CASSPPTGNTEAFF. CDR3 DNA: TGTGCCAGCAGTCCCCCGACAGGGAACACTGAAGCTTTCTTT. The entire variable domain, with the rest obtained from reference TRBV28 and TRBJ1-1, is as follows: DVKVTQSSRYLVKRTGEKVFLECVQDMDHENMFWYRQDPGLGLRLIYFSYDVKMKEKGDIPEGYSVSREKKERFSLILESASTNQTSMYLCASSPPTGNTEAFFGQGTRLTVV.

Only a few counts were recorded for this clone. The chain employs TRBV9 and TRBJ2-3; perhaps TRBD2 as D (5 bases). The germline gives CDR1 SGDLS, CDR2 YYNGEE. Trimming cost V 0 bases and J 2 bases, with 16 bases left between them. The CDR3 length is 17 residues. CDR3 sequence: CASSVVGRLDYTDTQYF. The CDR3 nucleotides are TGTGCCAGCAGCGTAGTCGGTCGTCTAGACTACACAGATACGCAGTATTTT.

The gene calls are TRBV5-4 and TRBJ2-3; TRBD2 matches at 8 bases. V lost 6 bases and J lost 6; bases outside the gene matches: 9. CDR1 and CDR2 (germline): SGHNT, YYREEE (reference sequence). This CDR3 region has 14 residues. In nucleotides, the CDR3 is TGTGCCAGCAACGGCGGGGGGCGACGTGATACGCAGTATTTT. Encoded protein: CASNGGGRRDTQYF.

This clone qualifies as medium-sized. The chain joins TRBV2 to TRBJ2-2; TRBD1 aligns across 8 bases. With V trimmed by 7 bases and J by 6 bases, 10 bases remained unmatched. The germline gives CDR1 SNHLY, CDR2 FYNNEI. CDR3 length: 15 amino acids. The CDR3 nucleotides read TGTGCCAGCAATCCGGGACAGGTGATTCCCGGGGAGCTGTTTTTT. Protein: CASNPGQVIPGELFF.

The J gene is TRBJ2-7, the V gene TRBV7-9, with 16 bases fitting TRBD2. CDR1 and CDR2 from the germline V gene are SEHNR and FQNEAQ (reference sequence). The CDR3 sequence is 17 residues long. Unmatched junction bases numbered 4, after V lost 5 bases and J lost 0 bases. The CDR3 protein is CASSPGLAGGNSYEQYF. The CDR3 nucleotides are TGTGCCAGCAGCCCGGGACTAGCGGGAGGGAACTCCTACGAGCAGTACTTC.

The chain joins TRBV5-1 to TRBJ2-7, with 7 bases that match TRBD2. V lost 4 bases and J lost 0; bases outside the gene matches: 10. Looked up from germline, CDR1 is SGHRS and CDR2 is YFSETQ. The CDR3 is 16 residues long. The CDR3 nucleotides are TGCGCCAGCAGCGGCAACCTCGCGGGGGACTCCTACGAGCAGTACTTC. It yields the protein CASSGNLAGDSYEQYF. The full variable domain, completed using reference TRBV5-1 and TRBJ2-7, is KAGVTQTPRYLIKTRGQQVTLSCSPISGHRSVSWYQQTPGQGLQFLFEYFSETQRNKGNFPGRFSGRQFSNSRSEMNVSTLELGDSALYLCASSGNLAGDSYEQYFGPGTRLTVT.

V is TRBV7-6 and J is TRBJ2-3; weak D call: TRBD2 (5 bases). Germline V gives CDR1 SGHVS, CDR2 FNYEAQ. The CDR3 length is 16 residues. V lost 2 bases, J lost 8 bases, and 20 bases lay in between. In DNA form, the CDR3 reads TGTGCCAGCAGCTTAAAAAGACTACCGGACTTTGTTACGCAGTATTTT. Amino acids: CASSLKRLPDFVTQYF.

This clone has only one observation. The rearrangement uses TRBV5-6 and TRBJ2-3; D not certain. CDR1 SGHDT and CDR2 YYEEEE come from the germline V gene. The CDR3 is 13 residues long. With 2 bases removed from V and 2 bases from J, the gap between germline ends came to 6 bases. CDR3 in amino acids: CASSFHPTDTQYF. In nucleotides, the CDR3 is TGTGCCAGCAGCTTCCATCCCACAGATACGCAGTATTTT.

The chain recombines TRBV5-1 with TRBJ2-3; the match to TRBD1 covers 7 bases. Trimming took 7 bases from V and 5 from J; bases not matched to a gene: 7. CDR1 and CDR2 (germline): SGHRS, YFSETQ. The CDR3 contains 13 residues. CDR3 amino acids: CASSKGAGDTQYF. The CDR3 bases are TGCGCCAGCTCGAAGGGGGCTGGAGATACGCAGTATTTT.

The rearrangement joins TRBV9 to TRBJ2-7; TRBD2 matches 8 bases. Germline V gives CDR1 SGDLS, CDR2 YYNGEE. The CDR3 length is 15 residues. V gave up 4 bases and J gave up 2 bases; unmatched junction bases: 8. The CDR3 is CASSPGLAATYEQYF. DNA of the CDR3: TGTGCCAGCAGCCCCGGACTAGCCGCGACCTACGAGCAGTACTTC.

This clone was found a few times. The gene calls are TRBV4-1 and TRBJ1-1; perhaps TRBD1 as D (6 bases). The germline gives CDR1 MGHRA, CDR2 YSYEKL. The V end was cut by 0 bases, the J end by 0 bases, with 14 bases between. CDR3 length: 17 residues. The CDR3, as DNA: TGCGCCAGCAGCCAAGATGCAGGACAGAACATGAACACTGAAGCTTTCTTT. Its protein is CASSQDAGQNMNTEAFF.

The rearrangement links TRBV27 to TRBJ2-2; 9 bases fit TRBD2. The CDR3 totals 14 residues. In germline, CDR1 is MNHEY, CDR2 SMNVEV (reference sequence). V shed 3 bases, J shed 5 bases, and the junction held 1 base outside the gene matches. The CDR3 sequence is CASSFAGGTGELFF. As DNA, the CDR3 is TGTGCCAGCAGTTTCGCGGGAGGGACCGGGGAGCTGTTTTTT.

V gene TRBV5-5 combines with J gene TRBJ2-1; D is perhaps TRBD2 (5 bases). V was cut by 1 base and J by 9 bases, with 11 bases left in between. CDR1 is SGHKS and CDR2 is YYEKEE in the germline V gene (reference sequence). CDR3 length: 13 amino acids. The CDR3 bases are TGTGCCAGCAGCTTGACGGGATGGGGTGAGCAGTTCTTC. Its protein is CASSLTGWGEQFF.

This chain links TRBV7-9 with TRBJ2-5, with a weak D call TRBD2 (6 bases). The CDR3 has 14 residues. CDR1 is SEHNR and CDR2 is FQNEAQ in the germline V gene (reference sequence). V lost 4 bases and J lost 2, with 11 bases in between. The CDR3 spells CASSSGGGQETQYF. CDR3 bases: TGTGCCAGCAGCTCCGGGGGTGGTCAAGAGACCCAGTACTTC.

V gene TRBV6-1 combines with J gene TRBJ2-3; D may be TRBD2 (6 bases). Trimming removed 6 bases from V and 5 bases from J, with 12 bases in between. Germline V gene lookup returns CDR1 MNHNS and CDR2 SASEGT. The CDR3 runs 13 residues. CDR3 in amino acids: CASSDGGRDTQYF. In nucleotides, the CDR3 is TGTGCCAGCAGCGACGGGGGAAGAGATACGCAGTATTTT.

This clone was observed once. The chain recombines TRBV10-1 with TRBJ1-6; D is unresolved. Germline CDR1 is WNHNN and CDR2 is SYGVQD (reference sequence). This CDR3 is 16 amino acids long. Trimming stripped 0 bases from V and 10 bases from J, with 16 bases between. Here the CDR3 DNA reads TGCGCCAGCAGTGAGTCCGCGTTCCCCGCCGCATCACCCCTCCACTTT. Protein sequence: CASSESAFPAASPLHF.